This record looks at one T cell receptor (beta chain) sequence and its context. What it recognizes is unknown. The entry originates in a study of blood T cells in healthy people across ages. Sample-barcoded 5' priming and a J-beta primer mix drove a second PCR of 7 to 11 cycles. One entry per CDR3 protein results from TCRdb running MiXCR on the 5' RACE reads. The table includes about 670,000 distinct CDR3 sequences, around 43% detected once. V shed 3 bases and J shed 5 bases, with 11 bases lying between them. Germline V CDR1 and CDR2: SGHRS, YFSETQ. The CDR3 has 14 amino acids. Points from the study as a whole: TCR beta diversity per million T cells fell roughly linearly with age. It was held that the diversity estimates obtained from one million T cells were underestimates.

The sample was blood. This chain links TRBV5-1 with TRBJ1-4; D perhaps matches TRBD1 (6 bases). The clonotype originates from an elderly man in good health. The CDR3 sequence is CASSSDRANEKLFF. Here the CDR3 DNA reads TGCGCCAGCAGCTCGGACAGAGCCAATGAAAAACTGTTTTTT.